Following are 26 T cell receptor beta chains from one sample sequenced in a study of PD-L1 blockade in urothelial cancer. Measured with immunoSEQ multiplex PCR; TCRdb has only the in-frame clones, and not every one. The repertoire holds about 100,000 clones, with approximately 90% as singletons. Sequenced here: PBMCs, sampled around atezolizumab (anti-PD-L1) treatment. These receptors all come from a woman over 75 with urothelial cancer.

The rearrangement joins TRBV28 to TRBJ1-1, with D possibly being TRBD1 (6 bases). CDR1 and CDR2 (germline): MDHEN, SYDVKM. This CDR3 has 16 residues. Trimming shortened V by 2 bases and J by 3 bases, and 16 bases separated the two germline ends. CDR3 in DNA: TGTGCCAGCAGTTTAAGCCAACGGGGGGCGGACACTGAAGCTTTCTTT. This encodes CASSLSQRGADTEAFF.

V and J are TRBV25-1 and TRBJ2-3; D not certain. Trimming took 3 bases from V and 2 from J, leaving 6 bases between them. Germline assignment: CDR1 MGHDK and CDR2 SYGVNS. This CDR3 region has 13 residues. Here the CDR3 DNA reads TGTGCCAGCAGTGATCAGTTCACAGATACGCAGTATTTT. Encoded protein: CASSDQFTDTQYF.

The chain employs TRBV28 and TRBJ1-1; 9 bases fit TRBD1. Trimming cost V 4 bases and J 5 bases; bases outside gene matches: 5. The CDR3 contains 14 residues. CDR1 MDHEN and CDR2 SYDVKM come from the germline V gene. In nucleotides, the CDR3 is TGTGCCAGCAGTTCGGGACAGGGTAGGACTGAAGCTTTCTTT. Translated: CASSSGQGRTEAFF.

J is TRBJ1-4 and V is TRBV20-1, with D possibly matching TRBD1 (5 bases). The ends were cut back, 5 bases at V and 8 bases at J, with 9 bases in the middle. The CDR3 spans 11 residues. Germline values: CDR1 DFQATT, CDR2 SNEGSKA (reference sequence). The CDR3: CSALEGEKLFF. As DNA, the CDR3 is TGCAGTGCTTTGGAGGGGGAAAAACTGTTTTTT.

The chain combines TRBV18 with TRBJ1-5; TRBD1 aligns across 7 bases. CDR3 length: 15 residues. CDR1 and CDR2 (germline): KGHSH, LQKENI. With V trimmed by 5 bases and J by 0 bases, 4 bases remained unmatched. CDR3 protein: CASSTGTDSNQPQHF. The CDR3 region has the DNA TGTGCCAGCTCAACCGGGACAGATAGCAATCAGCCCCAGCATTTT.

Turning to this clone: One end of the junction varies from germline; a read error may be responsible. The chain is built from TRBV5-1 and TRBJ1-2; the D gene is possibly TRBD1 (5 bases). Germline loops: CDR1 SGHRS, CDR2 YFSETQ. The CDR3 runs to 13 residues. CDR3 sequence (DNA): TGCGCCAGCAGCTTGGGGGGCGGCTATGACTACACCTTC. This gives the protein CASSLGGGYDYTF.

The chain joins TRBV5-6 to TRBJ2-7, with D perhaps matching TRBD1 (6 bases). The CDR3 contains 14 residues. CDR1 and CDR2 from the germline V gene are SGHDT and YYEEEE. The V end lost 2 bases, the J end lost 3 bases, and 12 bases lay between the germline ends. This chain's CDR3 is CASSFRDTGYEQYF. CDR3 bases: TGTGCCAGCAGCTTCCGGGACACCGGCTACGAGCAGTACTTC.

The genes are TRBV18 and TRBJ1-1, with TRBD1 as a possible D gene (5 bases). The V end was cut by 7 bases, the J end by 0 bases, with 12 bases between. The CDR3 contains 14 residues. Germline V gene sequence: CDR1 KGHSH, CDR2 LQKENI. The CDR3 DNA reads as TGTGCCAGCTTCCCGGGGGGGGTGAACACTGAAGCTTTCTTT. Translation: CASFPGGVNTEAFF.

The chain joins TRBV2 to TRBJ2-5; 10 positions agree with TRBD1. The V and J ends lost 8 bases and 3 bases, in that order; junction bases with no gene match: 6. The CDR3 consists of 14 residues. The germline V gene encodes CDR1 SNHLY and CDR2 FYNNEI. This CDR3 reads CASQPGQGKETQYF. The CDR3 nucleotides read TGTGCCAGCCAACCGGGACAGGGGAAAGAGACCCAGTACTTC.

The V gene is TRBV19, the J gene TRBJ1-5, with 9 positions matching TRBD1. After removal of 8 bases from V and 5 bases from J, the junction contained 13 bases not matched to a gene. The length of the CDR3 is 16 residues. Per germline, CDR1 LNHDA and CDR2 SQIVND (reference sequence). The CDR3 is CASSFGTGLSDQPQHF. DNA for the CDR3: TGTGCCAGTTCTTTCGGGACAGGGTTAAGCGATCAGCCCCAGCATTTT.

V gene TRBV5-1 combines with J gene TRBJ2-1; 10 bases are shared with TRBD2. From germline, CDR1 is SGHRS and CDR2 YFSETQ. V dropped 4 bases and J dropped 2; count of bases not matched to a gene: 3. This CDR3 is built from 15 residues. This chain's CDR3 is CASSPGLAPYNEQFF. CDR3 coding DNA: TGCGCCAGCAGCCCGGGACTAGCGCCCTACAATGAGCAGTTCTTC.

The chain joins TRBV28 to TRBJ1-5; possible D gene TRBD1, 6 bases. Germline V gene data show CDR1 as MDHEN and CDR2 as SYDVKM. This CDR3 has 15 amino acids. Trimming removed 3 bases at V and 4 bases at J, with 13 bases between. CDR3 nucleotide sequence: TGTGCCAGCAGTTTCTGGACAGCAAATAATCAGCCCCAGCATTTT. Translating it yields CASSFWTANNQPQHF.

V is TRBV5-4 and J is TRBJ2-7; the match to TRBD2 covers 13 bases. Germline lookup yields CDR1 SGHNT and CDR2 YYREEE (reference sequence). This CDR3 has 16 residues. V shed 4 bases and J 2 bases; nucleotides not matched to a gene: 6. The DNA for the CDR3 is TGTGCCAGCAGCGGGGGACTAGCGGGACCCCCCTACGAGCAGTACTTC. Its protein is CASSGGLAGPPYEQYF. The variable domain in full, completed from reference TRBV5-4 and TRBJ2-7, reads ETGVTQSPTHLIKTRGQQVTLRCSSQSGHNTVSWYQQALGQGPQFIFQYYREEENGRGNFPPRFSGLQFPNYSSELNVNALELDDSALYLCASSGGLAGPPYEQYFGPGTRLTVT.

The chain employs TRBV27 and TRBJ1-5; TRBD1 matches 8 bases. The CDR3 runs to 18 residues. Germline trimming cut 1 base from V and 5 bases from J; bases unmatched to any gene: 13. CDR1 is MNHEY, CDR2 SMNVEV, per germline (reference sequence). The chain's CDR3 is CASSLFLARGLTYQPQHF. The CDR3 nucleotides are TGTGCCAGCAGTTTATTCCTGGCCAGGGGGCTTACCTATCAGCCCCAGCATTTT.

CDR3 in amino acids: CASNQDRGNTEAFF. CDR3 DNA: TGTGCCAGCAACCAAGACAGGGGGAACACTGAAGCTTTCTTT. J is TRBJ1-1 and V is TRBV6-1; 8 bases map to TRBD1. The trim removed 7 bases at V and 1 base at J, leaving 5 bases unmatched. The CDR3 is 14 amino acids. In germline, CDR1 is MNHNS, CDR2 SASEGT.

In DNA form, the CDR3 reads TGCGCCAGCAGCCGGACTAGCGGGAGGGCCGAGGGGTACAATGAGCAGTTCTTC. Protein: CASSRTSGRAEGYNEQFF. V and J are TRBV5-1 and TRBJ2-1, with 15 bases identical to TRBD2. This CDR3 contains 18 residues. With V trimmed by 4 bases and J by 4 bases, 9 bases remained unmatched. Germline V lookup: CDR1 SGHRS, CDR2 YFSETQ.

This clone was counted once. The chain joins TRBV6-1 to TRBJ2-7, with D perhaps matching TRBD2 (6 bases). Germline-derived CDR1 and CDR2 are MNHNS and SASEGT. This CDR3 comprises 15 residues. V was shortened by 3 bases and J by 0 bases, with 12 bases between the two germline ends. As DNA, the CDR3 is TGTGCCAGCAGTGAGGGGGGATTAGCCTCCTACGAGCAGTACTTC. It encodes CASSEGGLASYEQYF.

This clone was counted between two and nine times. The chain joins TRBV10-3 to TRBJ1-1; 7 nucleotides agree with TRBD1. Germline V gene data show CDR1 as ENHRY and CDR2 as SYGVKD. The CDR3 extends over 15 amino acids. V was pared by 1 base and J by 3 bases, with 5 bases of the junction left unmatched. This CDR3 is CAISELEGADTEAFF. DNA for the CDR3: TGTGCCATCAGTGAGTTGGAGGGGGCGGACACTGAAGCTTTCTTT.

The CDR3 sequence: CASSWTSGSRFF. The CDR3 DNA reads TGTGCCAGTAGTTGGACTAGCGGGAGTCGGTTCTTC. This chain links TRBV19 with TRBJ2-1, with 13 bases aligning to TRBD2. Trimming at V came to 5 bases and at J to 15 bases, leaving 4 bases not matched to a gene. Germline loops: CDR1 LNHDA, CDR2 SQIVND (reference sequence). This CDR3 region has 12 residues. The full variable domain, completed using reference TRBV19 and TRBJ2-1, is DGGITQSPKYLFRKEGQNVTLSCEQNLNHDAMYWYRQDPGQGLRLIYYSQIVNDFQKGDIAEGYSVSREKKESFPLTVTSAQKNPTAFYLCASSWTSGSRFFGPGTRLTVL.

The chain is built from TRBV27 and TRBJ2-4, with 9 bases that match TRBD2. J was trimmed by 1 base and V by 5 bases; bases with no gene match: 12. This CDR3 has 18 residues. The germline V gene encodes CDR1 MNHEY and CDR2 SMNVEV (reference sequence). The CDR3 spells CASSPVTSGIVAKNIQYF. In DNA, the CDR3 is TGTGCCAGCAGTCCTGTGACTAGCGGCATCGTGGCCAAAAACATTCAGTACTTC.

V and J are TRBV5-1 and TRBJ2-5, with 7 bases that match TRBD1. The J segment lost 2 bases and the V segment lost 3 bases, leaving 7 bases of the junction unmatched. CDR1 is SGHRS and CDR2 is YFSETQ in the germline V gene. The CDR3 spans 15 residues. For the CDR3, the DNA is TGCGCCAGCAGCTCTATCCGACAGGGTCAAGAGACCCAGTACTTC. This translates into CASSSIRQGQETQYF.

This chain uses TRBV11-2 with TRBJ2-7; TRBD1 is a possible D gene (6 bases). The CDR3 consists of 18 residues. V dropped 1 base and J dropped 0 bases, with 19 bases sitting between them. Germline V gene sequence: CDR1 SGHAT, CDR2 FQNNGV. This CDR3 reads CASSLGIPGTSYSYEQYF. The CDR3 bases are TGTGCCAGCAGCTTAGGAATACCTGGGACATCATACTCCTACGAGCAGTACTTC.

This chain uses TRBV7-9 with TRBJ1-5; D perhaps matches TRBD1 (6 bases). The CDR3 totals 16 residues. The germline V gene encodes CDR1 SEHNR and CDR2 FQNEAQ (reference sequence). Trimming took 4 bases from V and 4 from J, leaving 17 bases between them. DNA of the CDR3: TGTGCCAGCAGCTCCGGAGGGGGGGGTGGGAATCAGCCCCAGCATTTT. The encoded protein is CASSSGGGGGNQPQHF. Based on the CDR3 plus reference TRBV7-9 and TRBJ1-5, the full variable domain is DTGVSQNPRHKITKRGQNVTFRCDPISEHNRLYWYRQTLGQGPEFLTYFQNEAQLEKSRLLSDRFSAERPKGSFSTLEIQRTEQGDSAMYLCASSSGGGGGNQPQHFGDGTRLSIL.

This chain uses TRBV5-1 with TRBJ1-5; D is uncertain. Trimming removed 4 bases from V and 2 bases from J, with 7 bases in between. This CDR3 contains 13 residues. Germline lookup yields CDR1 SGHRS and CDR2 YFSETQ. The CDR3: CASSPEGNQPQHF. CDR3 DNA: TGCGCCAGCAGCCCGGAGGGCAATCAGCCCCAGCATTTT.

V is TRBV6-5 and J is TRBJ2-7; the D gene is possibly TRBD1 (6 bases). Trimming removed 5 bases at V and 6 bases at J, with 17 bases between. Per the germline V gene, CDR1 is MNHEY and CDR2 is SVGAGI. This CDR3 is built from 14 residues. The CDR3 reads CASSIQGRTREQYF. The CDR3 nucleotides read TGTGCCAGCAGTATACAGGGTCGGACCCGCGAGCAGTACTTC.

The chain couples TRBV28 to TRBJ2-1, with 10 bases identical to TRBD2. The CDR3 is 16 amino acids. J was trimmed by 5 bases and V by 4 bases; bases with no gene match: 8. Germline V lookup: CDR1 MDHEN, CDR2 SYDVKM. The CDR3 spells CASSSEREGPHNEQFF. CDR3 in DNA: TGTGCCAGCAGTTCGGAGCGGGAGGGCCCCCACAATGAGCAGTTCTTC.